One and the same sample provided the 8 T cell receptor beta chains below, sequenced in a study of T cell responses to AZD1222 COVID-19 vaccine. Libraries were prepared by immunoSEQ multiplex PCR; TCRdb keeps only in-frame clonotypes and omits some of them. Among approximately 120,000 clones listed, roughly 88% were seen once. Sample: peripheral blood, taken on day 0 of AZD1222 vaccination. These receptor sequences come from an adult in good health.

The chain carries TRBV21-1 and TRBJ2-4; TRBD2, the D gene given by the table, was not confirmed from the DNA. TRBV21-1 is a known pseudogene. This CDR3 spans 16 amino acids. In DNA, the CDR3 is TGTGCCAGCAGTTCGGGGGGCCCCCTAGGCAAAAACATTCAGTACTTC. The encoded protein is CASSSGGPLGKNIQYF.

The V and J genes are TRBV11-3 and TRBJ1-5; D is uncertain. Deletions cut 0 bases from V and 1 base from J, with 1 base between. Germline CDR1 reads SGHNT; CDR2 reads YENEEA. The CDR3 is 13 residues long. The CDR3 reads CASSLDSNQPQHF. CDR3 sequence (DNA): TGTGCCAGCAGCTTAGACAGCAATCAGCCCCAGCATTTT.

The rearrangement links TRBV5-6 to TRBJ2-3; maybe TRBD2 (6 bases). The CDR3 covers 16 residues. Germline-derived CDR1 and CDR2 are SGHDT and YYEEEE. Between the trimmed V and J ends, which lost 0 bases and 7 bases, there was a span of 18 bases. CDR3 in DNA: TGTGCCAGCAGCTTGGAGACTAGGCTCTTACGAAATACGCAGTATTTT. It codes for CASSLETRLLRNTQYF.

J is TRBJ1-6 and V is TRBV28, with TRBD1 matching over 9 bases. This CDR3 is built from 15 residues. V dropped 2 bases and J dropped 6; count of bases not matched to a gene: 2. Germline CDR1 is MDHEN and CDR2 is SYDVKM. The CDR3 DNA reads as TGTGCCAGCAGTTTAGGGGACAGGGTTAATTCACCCCTCCACTTT. This translates into CASSLGDRVNSPLHF.

The rearrangement uses TRBV4-3 and TRBJ2-3; the D is unclear. Between the trimmed V and J ends, which lost 0 bases and 0 bases, there was a span of 4 bases. Germline CDR1 LGHNA, CDR2 YSLEER. The CDR3 is 14 residues long. The CDR3 DNA follows: TGCGCCAGCAGCCAAGAGCAGAGCACAGATACGCAGTATTTT. Amino acids: CASSQEQSTDTQYF.

This chain links TRBV10-3 with TRBJ1-3; tentatively, D is TRBD1 (6 bases). V lost 2 bases, J lost 0 bases, and 17 bases lay in between. The CDR3 spans 18 residues. Germline V CDR1 and CDR2: ENHRY, SYGVKD. The CDR3 DNA sequence: TGTGCCATCAGTGAGACTTGGACAGCCACGACCTCTGGAAACACCATATATTTT. Amino acid sequence: CAISETWTATTSGNTIYF.

This clone has just a few counts. The chain carries TRBV11-2 and TRBJ2-1, with TRBD2 matching over 7 bases. The germline gives CDR1 SGHAT, CDR2 FQNNGV. Losses at the gene ends were 1 base for V and 9 bases for J; bases not matched to a gene: 9. The CDR3 spans 15 residues. The CDR3 coding sequence is TGTGCCAGCAGCTTAGGGGGGATAGCGGGTGCTGAGCAGTTCTTC. As protein: CASSLGGIAGAEQFF. The variable domain in full, completed from reference TRBV11-2 and TRBJ2-1, reads EAGVAQSPRYKIIEKRQSVAFWCNPISGHATLYWYQQILGQGPKLLIQFQNNGVVDDSQLPKDRFSAERLKGVDSTLKIQPAKLEDSAVYLCASSLGGIAGAEQFFGPGTRLTVL.

This chain connects TRBV5-5 to TRBJ2-7; maybe TRBD1 (6 bases). V shed 0 bases and J shed 0 bases, with 13 bases lying between them. CDR3 length: 16 residues. Germline V gives CDR1 SGHKS, CDR2 YYEKEE (reference sequence). The CDR3 bases are TGTGCCAGCAGCTTGGGGGGAACAGGGAGCTCCTACGAGCAGTACGTC. Its protein product is CASSLGGTGSSYEQYV.